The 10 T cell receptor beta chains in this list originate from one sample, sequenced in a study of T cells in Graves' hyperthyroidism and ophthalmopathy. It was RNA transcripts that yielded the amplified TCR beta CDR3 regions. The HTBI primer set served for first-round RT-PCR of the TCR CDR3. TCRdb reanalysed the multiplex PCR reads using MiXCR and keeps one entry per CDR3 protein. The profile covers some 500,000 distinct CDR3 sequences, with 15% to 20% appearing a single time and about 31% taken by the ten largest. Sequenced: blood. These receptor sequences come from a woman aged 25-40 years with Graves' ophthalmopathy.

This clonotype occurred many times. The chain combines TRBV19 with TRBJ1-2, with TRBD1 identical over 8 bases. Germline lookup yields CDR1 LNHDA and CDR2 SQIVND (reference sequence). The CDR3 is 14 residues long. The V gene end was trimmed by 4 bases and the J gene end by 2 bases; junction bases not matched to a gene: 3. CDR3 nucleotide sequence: TGTGCCAGTAGTACCCGACAGGGGAACTATGGCTACACCTTC. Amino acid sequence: CASSTRQGNYGYTF.

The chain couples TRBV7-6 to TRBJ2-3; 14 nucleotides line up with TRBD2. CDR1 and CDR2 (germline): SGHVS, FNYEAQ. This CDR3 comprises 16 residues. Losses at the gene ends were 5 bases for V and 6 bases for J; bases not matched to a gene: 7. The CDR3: CASSLSGTSGSDTQYF. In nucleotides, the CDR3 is TGTGCCAGCAGCCTAAGCGGGACTAGCGGGAGTGATACGCAGTATTTT. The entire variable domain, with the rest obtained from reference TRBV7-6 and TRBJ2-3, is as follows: GAGVSQSPRYKVTKRGQDVALRCDPISGHVSLYWYRQALGQGPEFLTYFNYEAQQDKSGLPNDRFSAERPEGSISTLTIQRTEQRDSAMYRCASSLSGTSGSDTQYFGPGTRLTVL.

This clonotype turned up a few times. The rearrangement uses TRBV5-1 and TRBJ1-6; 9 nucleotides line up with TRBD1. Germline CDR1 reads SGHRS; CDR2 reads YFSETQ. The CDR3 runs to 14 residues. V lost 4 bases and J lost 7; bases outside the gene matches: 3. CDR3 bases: TGCGCCAGCAGCCGGACAGGGGAAAATTCACCCCTCCACTTT. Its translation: CASSRTGENSPLHF.

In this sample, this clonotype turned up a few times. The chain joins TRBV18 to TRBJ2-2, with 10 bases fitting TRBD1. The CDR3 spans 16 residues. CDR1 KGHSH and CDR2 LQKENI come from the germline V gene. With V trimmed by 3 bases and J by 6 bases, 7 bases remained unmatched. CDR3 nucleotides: TGTGCCAGCTCACCGGGGACAGGGGTTGTCGCCGGGGAGCTGTTTTTT. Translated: CASSPGTGVVAGELFF.

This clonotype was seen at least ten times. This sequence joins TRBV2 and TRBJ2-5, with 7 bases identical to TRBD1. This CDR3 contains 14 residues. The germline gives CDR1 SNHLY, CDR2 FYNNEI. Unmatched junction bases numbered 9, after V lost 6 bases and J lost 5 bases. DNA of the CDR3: TGTGCCAGCAGCCAAACGACAGGGCAGGAGACCCAGTACTTC. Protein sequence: CASSQTTGQETQYF. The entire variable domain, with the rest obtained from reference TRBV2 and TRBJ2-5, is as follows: EPEVTQTPSHQVTQMGQEVILRCVPISNHLYFYWYRQILGQKVEFLVSFYNNEISEKSEIFDDQFSVERPDGSNFTLKIRSTKLEDSAMYFCASSQTTGQETQYFGPGTRLLVL.

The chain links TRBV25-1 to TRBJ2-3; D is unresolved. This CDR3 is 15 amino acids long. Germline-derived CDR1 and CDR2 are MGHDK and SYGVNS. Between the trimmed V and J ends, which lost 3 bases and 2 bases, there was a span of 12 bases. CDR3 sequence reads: CASSDKSRYTDTQYF. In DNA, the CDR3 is TGTGCCAGCAGTGACAAAAGCCGATACACAGATACGCAGTATTTT.

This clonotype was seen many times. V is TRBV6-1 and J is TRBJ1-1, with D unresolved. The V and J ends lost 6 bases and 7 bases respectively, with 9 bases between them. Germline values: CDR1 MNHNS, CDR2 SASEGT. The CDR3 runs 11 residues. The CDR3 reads CASSDAGEAFF. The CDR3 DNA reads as TGTGCCAGCAGCGACGCTGGTGAAGCTTTCTTT.

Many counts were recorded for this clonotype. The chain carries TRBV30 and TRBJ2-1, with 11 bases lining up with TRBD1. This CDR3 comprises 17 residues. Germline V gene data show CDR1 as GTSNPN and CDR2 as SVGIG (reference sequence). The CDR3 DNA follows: TGTGCTGGAGACGGGACAGGGGGGGTTGGCTCCTACAATGAGCAGTTCTTC. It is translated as CAGDGTGGVGSYNEQFF. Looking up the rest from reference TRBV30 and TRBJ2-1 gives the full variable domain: SQTIHQWPATLVQPVGSPLSLECTVEGTSNPNLYWYRQAAGRGLQLLFYSVGIGQISSEVPQNLSASRPQDRQFILSSKKLLLSDSGFYLCAGDGTGGVGSYNEQFFGPGTRLTVL.

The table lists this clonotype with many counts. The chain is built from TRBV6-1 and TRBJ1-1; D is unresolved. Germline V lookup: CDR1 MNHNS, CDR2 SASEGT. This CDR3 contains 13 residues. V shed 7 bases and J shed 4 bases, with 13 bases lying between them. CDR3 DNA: TGTGCCAGCAACCTGGTCGGGTCCACTGAAGCTTTCTTT. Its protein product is CASNLVGSTEAFF.

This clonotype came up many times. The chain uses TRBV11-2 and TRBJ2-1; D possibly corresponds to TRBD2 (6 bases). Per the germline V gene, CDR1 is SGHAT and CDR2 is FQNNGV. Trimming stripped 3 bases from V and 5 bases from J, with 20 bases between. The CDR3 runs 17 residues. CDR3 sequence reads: CASSFGTWRGDNNEQFF. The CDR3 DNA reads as TGTGCCAGCAGCTTTGGGACTTGGCGGGGTGATAACAATGAGCAGTTCTTC.